This T cell receptor beta chain was obtained from a study of OX40 agonist ivuxolimab in advanced cancers. This clone occurred a few times. TCRdb keeps only in-frame clones here, not all; method: immunoSEQ multiplex PCR. Here the sample spans some 70,000 clones, around 93% being singletons. The sequence derives from an adult with an advanced solid tumor such as melanoma, head and neck, liver or kidney cancer. Here the sequenced sample was CD4+ or CD8+ T cells sorted from blood, taken in a trial of the OX40 agonist ivuxolimab.

The CDR3 loop reads CASSEDDYGYTF. DNA of the CDR3: TGTGCCAGCAGCGAGGACGACTATGGCTACACCTTC. The V gene is TRBV5-4, the J gene TRBJ1-2; no reliable D call. V was pared by 4 bases and J by 3 bases, with 7 bases between. CDR3 length: 12 amino acids. Looked up from germline, CDR1 is SGHNT and CDR2 is YYREEE (reference sequence).